This TCR beta chain was sequenced during a study of T cell repertoires in cytomegalovirus infection. Study conclusions and caveats: Summed frequency of public TCR beta families distinguished CMV carriers with the relevant HLA. What dominated the ex vivo response were HLA-C-restricted CMV-specific TCR beta clonotypes.

One entry per CDR3 protein, called by TCRdb with MiXCR from the reads. The repertoire holds under 250,000 distinct CDR3 sequences, with under 8.5% as singletons. Regarding this clonotype: Its cognate antigen is unknown.

Germline V gene sequence: CDR1 SGHRS, CDR2 YFSETQ. This CDR3 comprises 11 residues. Trimming left V 4 bases short and J 6 bases short, with 7 bases between. V usage is TRBV5-1 and J usage is TRBJ1-2; D is uncertain. This clonotype originated in a human donor in good health (CMV status not recorded). Some clones in this sample may be carry-over from other donors' samples. What was sequenced was PBMCs. This CDR3 is CASSEGNGYTF. The DNA of the CDR3 is TGCGCCAGCAGCGAAGGGAATGGCTACACCTTC. Using reference TRBV5-1 and TRBJ1-2 for the parts outside the CDR3, the full variable domain is KAGVTQTPRYLIKTRGQQVTLSCSPISGHRSVSWYQQTPGQGLQFLFEYFSETQRNKGNFPGRFSGRQFSNSRSEMNVSTLELGDSALYLCASSEGNGYTFGSGTRLTVV.